This T cell receptor beta chain was recovered during a study of T cell responses to AZD1222 COVID-19 vaccine. V dropped 1 base and J dropped 8; count of bases not matched to a gene: 10. CDR1 is SGHRS and CDR2 is YFSETQ in the germline V gene. The CDR3 spans 16 residues. Points on this clone: Its target is unknown.

Data came from immunoSEQ multiplex PCR; TCRdb stores just in-frame clones and leaves some out. The table has approximately 67,000 clones, roughly 89% seen once. Study-wide points: With two AZD1222 doses given, Spike-specific TCR breadth and depth both rose. Among AZD1222 vaccinees, only six or seven were seropositive at baseline. The study reported that nearly half of spike-specific TCRs target unmutated variant regions.

The clonotype comes from an adult in good health. This chain connects TRBV5-1 to TRBJ2-1; 9 bases align to TRBD2. This specimen was peripheral blood, taken on day 0 of AZD1222 vaccination. CDR3: CASSLRVGGGADEQFF. CDR3 bases: TGCGCCAGCAGCTTGCGGGTAGGCGGGGGGGCGGATGAGCAGTTCTTC.